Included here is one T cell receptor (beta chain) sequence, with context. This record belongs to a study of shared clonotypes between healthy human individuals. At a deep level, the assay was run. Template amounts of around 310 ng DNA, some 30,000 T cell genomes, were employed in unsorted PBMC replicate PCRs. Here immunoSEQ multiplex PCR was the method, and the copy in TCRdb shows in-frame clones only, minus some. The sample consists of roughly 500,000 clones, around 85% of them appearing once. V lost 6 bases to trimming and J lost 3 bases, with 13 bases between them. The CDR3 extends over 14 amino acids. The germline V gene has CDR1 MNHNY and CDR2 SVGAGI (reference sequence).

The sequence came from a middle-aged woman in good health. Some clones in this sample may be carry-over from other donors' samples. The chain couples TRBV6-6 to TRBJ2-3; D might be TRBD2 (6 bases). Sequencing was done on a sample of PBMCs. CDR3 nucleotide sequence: TGTGCCAGCAGAACTAGGAGGGAGACAGATACGCAGTATTTT. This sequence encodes CASRTRRETDTQYF.